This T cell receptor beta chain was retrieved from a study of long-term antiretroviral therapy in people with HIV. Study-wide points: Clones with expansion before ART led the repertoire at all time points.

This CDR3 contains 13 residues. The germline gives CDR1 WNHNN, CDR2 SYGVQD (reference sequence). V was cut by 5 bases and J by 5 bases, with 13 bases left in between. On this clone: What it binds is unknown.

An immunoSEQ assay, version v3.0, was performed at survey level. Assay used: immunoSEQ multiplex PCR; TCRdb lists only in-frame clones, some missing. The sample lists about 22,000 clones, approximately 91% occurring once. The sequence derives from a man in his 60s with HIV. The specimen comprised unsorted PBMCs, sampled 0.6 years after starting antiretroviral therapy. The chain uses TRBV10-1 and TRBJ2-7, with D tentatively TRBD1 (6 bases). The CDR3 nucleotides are TGCGCCAGCAGTAACCCAGGGGTTCACGAGCAGTACTTC. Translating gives CASSNPGVHEQYF.